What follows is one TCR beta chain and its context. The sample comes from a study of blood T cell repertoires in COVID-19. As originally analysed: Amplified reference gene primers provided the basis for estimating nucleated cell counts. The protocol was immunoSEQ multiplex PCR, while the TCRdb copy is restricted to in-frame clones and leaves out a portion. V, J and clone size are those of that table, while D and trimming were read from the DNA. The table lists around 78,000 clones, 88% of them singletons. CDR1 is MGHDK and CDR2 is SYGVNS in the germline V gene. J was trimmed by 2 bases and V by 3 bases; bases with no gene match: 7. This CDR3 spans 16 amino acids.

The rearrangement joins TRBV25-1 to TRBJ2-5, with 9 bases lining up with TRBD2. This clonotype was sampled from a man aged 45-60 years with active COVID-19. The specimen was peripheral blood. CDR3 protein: CASSDFIAGVQETQYF. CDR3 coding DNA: TGTGCCAGCAGTGATTTCATAGCGGGAGTGCAAGAGACCCAGTACTTC. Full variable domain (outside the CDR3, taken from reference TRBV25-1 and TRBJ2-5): EADIYQTPRYLVIGTGKKITLECSQTMGHDKMYWYQQDPGMELHLIHYSYGVNSTEKGDLSSESTVSRIRTEHFPLTLESARPSHTSQYLCASSDFIAGVQETQYFGPGTRLLVL.